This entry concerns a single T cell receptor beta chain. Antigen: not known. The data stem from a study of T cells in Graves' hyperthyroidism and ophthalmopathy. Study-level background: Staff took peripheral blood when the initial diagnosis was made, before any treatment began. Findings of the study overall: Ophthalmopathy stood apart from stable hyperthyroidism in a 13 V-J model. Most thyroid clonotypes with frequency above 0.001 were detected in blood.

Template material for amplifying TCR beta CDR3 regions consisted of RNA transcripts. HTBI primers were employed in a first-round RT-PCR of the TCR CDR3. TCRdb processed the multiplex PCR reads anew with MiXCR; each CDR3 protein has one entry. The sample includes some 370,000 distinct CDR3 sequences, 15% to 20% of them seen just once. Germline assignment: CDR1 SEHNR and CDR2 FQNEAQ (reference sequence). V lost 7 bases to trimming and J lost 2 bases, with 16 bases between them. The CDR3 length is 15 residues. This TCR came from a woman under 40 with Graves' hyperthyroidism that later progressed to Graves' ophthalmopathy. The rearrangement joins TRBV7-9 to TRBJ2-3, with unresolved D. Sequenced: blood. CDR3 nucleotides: TGTGCCAGCAACAACGGGCCCCAACCCACAGATACGCAGTATTTT. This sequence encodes CASNNGPQPTDTQYF.